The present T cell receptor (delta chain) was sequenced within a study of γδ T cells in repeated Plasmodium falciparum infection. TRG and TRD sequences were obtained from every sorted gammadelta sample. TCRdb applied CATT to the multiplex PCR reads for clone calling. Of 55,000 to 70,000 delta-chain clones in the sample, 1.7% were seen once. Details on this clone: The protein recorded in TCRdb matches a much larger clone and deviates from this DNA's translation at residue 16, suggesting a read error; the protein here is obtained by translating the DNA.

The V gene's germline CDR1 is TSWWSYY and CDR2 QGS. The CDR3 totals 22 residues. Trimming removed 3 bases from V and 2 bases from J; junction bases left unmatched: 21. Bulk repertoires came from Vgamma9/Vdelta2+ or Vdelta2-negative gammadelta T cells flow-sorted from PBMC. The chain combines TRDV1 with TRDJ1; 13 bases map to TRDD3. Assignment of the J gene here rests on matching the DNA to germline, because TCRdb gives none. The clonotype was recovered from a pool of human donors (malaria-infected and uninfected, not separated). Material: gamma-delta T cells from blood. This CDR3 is CALGDAHFPILGDTPETDKLIF. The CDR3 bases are TGTGCTCTTGGGGATGCTCACTTCCCCATACTGGGGGATACGCCCGAGACCGATAAACTCATCTTT.